The 14 T cell receptor beta chains below all came from one sample that was sequenced in a study of blood T cell repertoires in COVID-19. Profiled with immunoSEQ multiplex PCR; TCRdb holds only in-frame clones, not every one. The table records approximately 240,000 clones, about 80% of them present only once. Material for sequencing was peripheral blood. The source is a woman aged 55-70 years with acute or convalescent COVID-19.

The CDR3 protein is CAWSPTDYDQYF. The CDR3 nucleotides read TGTGCCTGGAGTCCGACCGACTACGACCAGTACTTC. The chain uses TRBV30 and TRBJ2-5; tentatively, D is TRBD2 (5 bases). Trimming stripped 2 bases from V and 10 bases from J, with 14 bases between. The germline CDR1 and CDR2 sequences are GTSNPN and SVGIG (reference sequence). This CDR3 has 12 amino acids.

The rearrangement uses TRBV6-5 and TRBJ1-1; tentative D call: TRBD1 (5 bases). V was trimmed by 6 bases and J by 1 base, leaving 9 bases between them. Germline V gene data show CDR1 as MNHEY and CDR2 as SVGAGI. This CDR3 has 13 amino acids. The CDR3 nucleotides read TGTGCCAGCAGATCCACAGGGAACACTGAAGCTTTCTTT. This translates into CASRSTGNTEAFF.

As for this clone: Other nucleotide sequences in the sample specify the same CDR3. The chain couples TRBV7-9 to TRBJ1-1, with 8 bases lining up with TRBD1. The CDR3 totals 15 residues. The germline V gene has CDR1 SEHNR and CDR2 FQNEAQ (reference sequence). Germline trimming cut 1 base from V and 1 base from J; bases unmatched to any gene: 2. The CDR3 loop reads CASSLEGQGNTEAFF. The DNA for the CDR3 is TGTGCCAGCAGCTTAGAAGGACAGGGGAACACTGAAGCTTTCTTT.

J is TRBJ1-6 and V is TRBV19; D call uncertain. In germline, CDR1 is LNHDA, CDR2 SQIVND (reference sequence). This CDR3 contains 14 residues. Trimming pared 6 bases from V and 5 bases from J, leaving 11 bases between. CDR3: CASSRETDNSPLHF. The CDR3 region has the DNA TGTGCCAGTAGCCGGGAAACCGATAATTCACCCCTCCACTTT.

V gene TRBV6-2 or TRBV6-3 combines with J gene TRBJ1-2; D unclear. V lost 5 bases to trimming and J lost 5 bases, with 15 bases between them. Germline CDR1 MNHEY, CDR2 SVGEGT. This CDR3 is 14 amino acids long. Here the CDR3 DNA reads TGTGCCAGCAGTCGATCGGAGGGCCATTATGGCTACACCTTC. This gives the protein CASSRSEGHYGYTF.

V gene TRBV10-3 combines with J gene TRBJ1-2; 10 bases are shared with TRBD1. With 0 bases clipped from V and 7 bases from J, the junction kept 8 bases outside the gene matches. This CDR3 spans 16 amino acids. Germline CDR1 reads ENHRY; CDR2 reads SYGVKD. The CDR3, as DNA: TGTGCCATCAGTGAGTCGACGTACAGGGACAGGGGTGGCTACACCTTC. Its translation: CAISESTYRDRGGYTF.

The chain couples TRBV9 to TRBJ2-4, with 8 nucleotides matching TRBD2. The junction had 8 bases not matched to a gene; V was cut back by 0 bases and J by 9 bases. Germline V gene data show CDR1 as SGDLS and CDR2 as YYNGEE. The CDR3 loop spans 15 amino acids. This CDR3 is CASSVDGGTRAIQYF. The CDR3 coding sequence is TGTGCCAGCAGCGTAGATGGGGGGACTAGGGCCATTCAGTACTTC.

V gene TRBV4-3 combines with J gene TRBJ2-1; D unclear. This CDR3 is built from 15 residues. Looked up from germline, CDR1 is LGHNA and CDR2 is YSLEER. V gave up 1 base and J gave up 3 bases, with 10 bases separating them. The CDR3 spells CASSQGVSSYNEQFF. DNA for the CDR3: TGCGCCAGCAGCCAAGGGGTATCTAGCTACAATGAGCAGTTCTTC.

This clone was recorded once. The chain has TRBV27 and TRBJ1-2, with 9 bases lining up with TRBD1. The CDR3 loop spans 12 amino acids. Germline loops: CDR1 MNHEY, CDR2 SMNVEV (reference sequence). V gave up 8 bases and J gave up 7 bases; unmatched junction bases: 5. Written as DNA, the CDR3 is TGTGCCAGCGCCGACAGGGGGGTTGGCTACACCTTC. It is translated as CASADRGVGYTF.

This sequence joins TRBV28 and TRBJ2-3, with 7 positions matching TRBD1. CDR3 length equals 13 residues. J was trimmed by 13 bases and V by 3 bases; bases with no gene match: 10. The germline V gene encodes CDR1 MDHEN and CDR2 SYDVKM. This chain's CDR3 is CASSLLNRDREYF. The CDR3, as DNA: TGTGCCAGCAGTTTGCTCAACCGGGACAGAGAGTATTTT.

This clone was counted at least ten times. Other nucleotide sequences from this sample produce the same CDR3. The gene calls are TRBV19 and TRBJ1-1; D remains unclear. V gave up 2 bases and J gave up 2 bases, with 6 bases separating them. Germline lookup yields CDR1 LNHDA and CDR2 SQIVND (reference sequence). There are 13 residues in the CDR3. CDR3 region: CASSISVNTEAFF. The CDR3 DNA sequence: TGTGCCAGTAGTATATCTGTAAACACTGAAGCTTTCTTT. Supplemented by reference TRBV19 and TRBJ1-1, the full variable domain reads DGGITQSPKYLFRKEGQNVTLSCEQNLNHDAMYWYRQDPGQGLRLIYYSQIVNDFQKGDIAEGYSVSREKKESFPLTVTSAQKNPTAFYLCASSISVNTEAFFGQGTRLTVV.

The chain uses TRBV6-2 or TRBV6-3 and TRBJ2-3; 10 nucleotides line up with TRBD2. Germline assignment: CDR1 MNHEY and CDR2 SVGEGT. The V and J ends lost 4 bases and 9 bases, in that order; junction bases with no gene match: 10. This CDR3 is built from 15 residues. CDR3 DNA: TGTGCCAGCAGTTGGCTAGCGGGGGCAGACCGGACGCAGTATTTT. Translated: CASSWLAGADRTQYF.

The chain joins TRBV18 to TRBJ1-2, with D maybe TRBD1 (6 bases). Germline CDR1 KGHSH, CDR2 LQKENI. CDR3 length: 18 amino acids. The germline V and J ends were trimmed by 3 bases and 2 bases, with 22 bases remaining between them. DNA for the CDR3: TGTGCCAGCTCACCCGTCTACTTCACAGGGTCCGACAACTATGGCTACACCTTC. Translating gives CASSPVYFTGSDNYGYTF.

The chain uses TRBV24-1 and TRBJ1-4; D is possibly TRBD1 (6 bases). Germline V CDR1 and CDR2: KGHDR, SFDVKD. Trimming cost V 9 bases and J 8 bases, with 12 bases left between them. CDR3 length: 12 residues. CDR3 protein: CATGQSDEKLFF. CDR3 nucleotides: TGTGCCACCGGACAGTCAGACGAAAAACTGTTTTTT.